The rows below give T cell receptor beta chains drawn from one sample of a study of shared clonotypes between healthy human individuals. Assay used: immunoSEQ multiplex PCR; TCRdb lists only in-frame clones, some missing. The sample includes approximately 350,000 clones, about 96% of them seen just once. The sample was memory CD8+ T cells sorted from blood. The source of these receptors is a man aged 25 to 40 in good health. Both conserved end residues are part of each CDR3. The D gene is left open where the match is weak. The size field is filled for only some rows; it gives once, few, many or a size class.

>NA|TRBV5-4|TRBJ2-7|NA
TGTGCCAGCAGCTTGGCAGGGAAGAACGAGCAGTACTTC
CASSLAGKNEQYF
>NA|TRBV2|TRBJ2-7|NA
TGTGCCAGCTCCGCTTGGACAAGCGAAAGCTCCTACGAGCAGTACTTC
CASSAWTSESSYEQYF
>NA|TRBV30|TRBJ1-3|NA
TGTGCCTGGAGTGTAATCGGGGCATTCTCTGGAAACACCATATATTTT
CAWSVIGAFSGNTIYF
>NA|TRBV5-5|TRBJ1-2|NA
TGTGCCAGCAGCTTTAACCGTCGGGATGGTGGCTACACCTTC
CASSFNRRDGGYTF
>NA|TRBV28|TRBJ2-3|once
TGTGCCAGCAGCCCTAGGGGGGAAGGGAGGGCAGATACGCAGTATTTT
CASSPRGEGRADTQYF
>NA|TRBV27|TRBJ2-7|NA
TGTGCCAGCAGTTTGGCGTCCGGGTCCTACGAGCAGTACTTC
CASSLASGSYEQYF
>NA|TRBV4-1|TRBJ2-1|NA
TGCGCCAGCAGCCAAGACGCCCGGAATGAGCAGTTCTTC
CASSQDARNEQFF
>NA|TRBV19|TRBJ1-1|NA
TGTGCCAGTAGTATGGTTGGGGCTGAAGCTTTCTTT
CASSMVGAEAFF
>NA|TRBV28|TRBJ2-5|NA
TGTGCCAGCAGTTCACTAGAAAAAGAGACCCAGTACTTC
CASSSLEKETQYF
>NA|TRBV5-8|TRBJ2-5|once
TGTGCCAGCAGCTCCGGCCTGGGGACTGTGGGACAAGAGACCCAGTACTTC
CASSSGLGTVGQETQYF
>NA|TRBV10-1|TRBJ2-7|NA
TGCGCCAGCCGGTTTGCCTACGAGCAGTACTTC
CASRFAYEQYF
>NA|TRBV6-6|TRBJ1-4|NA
TGTGCCAGCAGAGCACGGAATGAAAAACTGTTTTTT
CASRARNEKLFF
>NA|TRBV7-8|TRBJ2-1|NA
TGTGCCAGCAGCCCACTAGTAATGGGGGAGCAGTTCTTC
CASSPLVMGEQFF
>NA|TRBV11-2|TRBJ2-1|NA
TGTGCCAGCAGCTTGGGGATCAATGAGCAGTTCTTC
CASSLGINEQFF
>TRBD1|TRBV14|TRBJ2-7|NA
TGTGCCAGCAGCCAAGTCGGGCTAATACAGGGGGCGCTTGGGTACGAGCAGTACTTC
CASSQVGLIQGALGYEQYF
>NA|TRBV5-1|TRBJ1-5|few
TGCGCCAGCAGCTTGGGGGTCGATCAGCCCCAGCATTTT
CASSLGVDQPQHF
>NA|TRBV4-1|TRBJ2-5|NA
TGCGCCAGCAGCCAAGGAGGGACAAAACTAGAGACCCAGTACTTC
CASSQGGTKLETQYF
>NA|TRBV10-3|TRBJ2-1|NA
TGTGCCATCAGTGCCTACAATGAGCAGTTCTTC
CAISAYNEQFF
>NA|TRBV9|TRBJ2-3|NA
TGTGCCAGCAGCGTAGAGTCTATCACAGATACGCAGTATTTT
CASSVESITDTQYF
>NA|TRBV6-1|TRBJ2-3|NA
TGTGCCAGCAGTGAGCGTGGGAGAGGCCTCACGCAGTATTTT
CASSERGRGLTQYF
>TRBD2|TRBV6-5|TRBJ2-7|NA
TGTGCCAGCAGTACTAGCGGGATCCACGAGCAGTACTTC
CASSTSGIHEQYF
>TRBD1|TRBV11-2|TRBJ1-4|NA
TGTGCCAGCAGCTTATTTGGACAGGGTGAAAAACTGTTTTTT
CASSLFGQGEKLFF
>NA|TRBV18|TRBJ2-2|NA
TGTGCCAGCTCACCACGAGTTGGGACCGGGGAGCTGTTTTTT
CASSPRVGTGELFF
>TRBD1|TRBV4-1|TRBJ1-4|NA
TGCGCCAGCAGCCAAGAATACGGGACAGAAAACCCCGCAACTAATGAAAAACTGTTTTTT
CASSQEYGTENPATNEKLFF
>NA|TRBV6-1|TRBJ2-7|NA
TGTGCCAGCAGTGAAGGTGCGGGCCAACGGAACGAGCAGTACTTC
CASSEGAGQRNEQYF
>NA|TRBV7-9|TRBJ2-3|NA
TGTGCCAGCAGCATGAGCACAGATACGCAGTATTTT
CASSMSTDTQYF
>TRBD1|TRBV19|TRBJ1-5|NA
TGTGCCAGTAGTATGGGGACAGAGAATCAGCCCCAGCATTTT
CASSMGTENQPQHF
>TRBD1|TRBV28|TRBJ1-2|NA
TGTGCCAGCAGTCCCCGTTGGGACAGGGGCTATGGCTACACCTTC
CASSPRWDRGYGYTF
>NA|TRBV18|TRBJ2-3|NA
TGTGCCAGCTCACCGCCAGGAACTAGCACAGATACGCAGTATTTT
CASSPPGTSTDTQYF
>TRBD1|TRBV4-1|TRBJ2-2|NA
TGCGCCAGCAGCCAAGGCCGACAGGGAAGAGGATTGGGGGAGCTGTTTTTT
CASSQGRQGRGLGELFF
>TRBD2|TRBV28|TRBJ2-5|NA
TGTGCCAGCAGCTTAGCGGGAGATTCAGAGACCCAGTACTTC
CASSLAGDSETQYF
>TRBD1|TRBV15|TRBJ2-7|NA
TGTGCCACCAGCAGAGTCCGGGACAGTCCTTACGAGCAGTACTTC
CATSRVRDSPYEQYF
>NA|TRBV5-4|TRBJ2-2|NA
TGTGCCAGCAGCTTTGGTCTCCACACCGGGGAGCTGTTTTTT
CASSFGLHTGELFF
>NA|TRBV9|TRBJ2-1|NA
TGTGCCAGCAGCGTGAGTCGACGGGGTGGGAATGAGCAGTTCTTC
CASSVSRRGGNEQFF
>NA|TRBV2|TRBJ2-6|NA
TGTGCCAGAAAGGTTGGGGGGGCCAACGTCCTGACTTTC
CARKVGGANVLTF
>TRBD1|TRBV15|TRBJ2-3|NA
TGTGCCACCAGCAGAGGGGACAGGGGGCCCACAGATACGCAGTATTTT
CATSRGDRGPTDTQYF
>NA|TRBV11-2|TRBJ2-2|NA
TGTGCCAGCAGCTTAGTACACGGGGAGCTGTTTTTT
CASSLVHGELFF
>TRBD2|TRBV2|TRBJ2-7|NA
TGTGCCAGCATAACTAGCGGGAGACGCGAGCAGTACTTC
CASITSGRREQYF
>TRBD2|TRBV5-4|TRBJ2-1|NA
TGTGCCAGCAGCTTCGGGAGGGTTGAGCAGTTCTTC
CASSFGRVEQFF
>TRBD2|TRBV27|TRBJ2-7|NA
TGTGCCAGCAGTTTTGGACTAGCGCCCACCTACGAGCAGTACTTC
CASSFGLAPTYEQYF
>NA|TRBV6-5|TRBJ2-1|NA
TGTGCCAGCAGTTATCGTCGGTTGGGGGACAATGAGCAGTTCTTC
CASSYRRLGDNEQFF
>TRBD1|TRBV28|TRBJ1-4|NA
TGTGCCAGCAGTTTAGCGGGGACAGGGTTAGGGGAAAAACTGTTTTTT
CASSLAGTGLGEKLFF
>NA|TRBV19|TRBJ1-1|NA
TGTGCCAGTAGTATAGGGAGAGGGACTGAAGCTTTCTTT
CASSIGRGTEAFF
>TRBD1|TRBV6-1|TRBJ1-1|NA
TGTGCCAGCAGGGGCAGGGGGGGACTGGAAGCTTTCTTT
CASRGRGGLEAFF
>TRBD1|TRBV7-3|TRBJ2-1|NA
TGTGCCAGCAGCACAGGGGGCTACAATGAGCAGTTCTTC
CASSTGGYNEQFF
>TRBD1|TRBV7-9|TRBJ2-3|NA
TGTGCCAGCGGACAGGTCACAGATACGCAGTATTTT
CASGQVTDTQYF
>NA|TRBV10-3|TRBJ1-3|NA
TGTGCCATCAGTGTAACAGGGTCCATATATTTT
CAISVTGSIYF
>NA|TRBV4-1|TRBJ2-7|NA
TGCGCCAGCAGCCTCTTTCCCGGGAGCTTCGACGAGCAGTACTTC
CASSLFPGSFDEQYF
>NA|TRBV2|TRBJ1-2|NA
TGTGCCAGCAGCCGGGACGGCTATGGCTACACCTTC
CASSRDGYGYTF
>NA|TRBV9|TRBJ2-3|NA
TGTGCCAGCAGCGTTAGGACAAACACAGATACGCAGTATTTT
CASSVRTNTDTQYF
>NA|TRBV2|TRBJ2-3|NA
TGTGCCAGCAGGAGACTAGACCGCACAGATACGCAGTATTTT
CASRRLDRTDTQYF
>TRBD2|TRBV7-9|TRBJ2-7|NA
TGTGCCAGCAGCTTCACTAGCGTCTACGAGCAGTACTTC
CASSFTSVYEQYF
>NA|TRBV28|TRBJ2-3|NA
TGTGCCAGCAGTCCCGAAGATACGCAGTATTTT
CASSPEDTQYF
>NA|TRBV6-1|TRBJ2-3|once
TGTGCCAGCAGTGAATACGGTTGGGGTACGCAGTATTTT
CASSEYGWGTQYF
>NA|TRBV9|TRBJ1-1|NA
TGTGCCAGCAGCGTAGGTCCCGGCCTTATGAACACTGAAGCTTTCTTT
CASSVGPGLMNTEAFF
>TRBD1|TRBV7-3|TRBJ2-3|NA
TGTGCCAGCAGCTCCGGGACAGGGCTAGTAGATACGCAGTATTTT
CASSSGTGLVDTQYF
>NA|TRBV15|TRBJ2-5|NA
TGTGCCACCAGCAGAGTAAAGGGGGAGCAAGAGACCCAGTACTTC
CATSRVKGEQETQYF
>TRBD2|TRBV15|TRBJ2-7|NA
TGTGCCACCAGCAGAGAGAGCGGGAGGCTTGACGAGCAGTACTTC
CATSRESGRLDEQYF
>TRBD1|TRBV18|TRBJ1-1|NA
TGTGCCAGCTCAGAACGACAGGGGGCCATACTGAACACTGAAGCTTTCTTT
CASSERQGAILNTEAFF
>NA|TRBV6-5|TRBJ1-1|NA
TGTGCCAGCAGTTACTCTGCAGGGTCCCTTCGGGCTTTCTTT
CASSYSAGSLRAFF